One sample yielded the 2 T cell receptor delta chains listed below, sequenced in a study of Vδ1+ human thymocytes. Study-level results: Highly polyclonal TRG and TRD repertoires with Gaussian CDR3 length distributions appeared in thymus.

Which antigens these TCRs recognize remains unknown. The template was reverse-transcribed extracted RNA. The CDR3 regions were amplified by multiplex PCR from V-gene primers to a constant-region primer. TCRdb reanalysed the multiplex PCR reads via CATT. The table has some 54,000 delta-chain clones, more than 15% seen once. The sample consisted of Vdelta1+ gamma-delta thymocytes from the thymus. Subset indicated: FACS-sorted CD3+ TCRalphabeta- TCRVdelta1+ TCRVdelta2- thymocytes. The receptors derive from a boy in the first two years of life who had congenital heart surgery.

This clone was counted only a few times. The rearrangement joins TRDV1 to TRDJ1; TRDD3 aligns across 9 bases. Per germline, CDR1 TSWWSYY and CDR2 QGS. Trimming took 4 bases from V and 0 from J; bases not matched to a gene: 24. The CDR3 runs 22 residues. This chain's CDR3 is CALGANPLFGTGGHRYTDKLIF. The CDR3 nucleotides are TGTGCTCTTGGGGCGAATCCTCTCTTCGGTACTGGGGGACACCGATACACCGATAAACTCATCTTT.

This clone was seen a handful of times. J is TRDJ1 and V is TRDV1; 7 nucleotides align to TRDD2. Germline trimming cut 7 bases from V and 0 bases from J; bases unmatched to any gene: 14. This CDR3 region has 17 residues. Per germline, CDR1 TSWWSYY and CDR2 QGS. The CDR3 loop reads CALAWGSYRTDTDKLIF. The DNA for the CDR3 is TGTGCTCTTGCGTGGGGTTCCTACCGAACCGACACCGATAAACTCATCTTT.